The 8 T cell receptor beta chains listed next were all sequenced from one sample in a study of blood T cell repertoires in COVID-19. Profiled with immunoSEQ multiplex PCR; TCRdb holds only in-frame clones, not every one. This table holds a few hundred thousand clones, about 85% found once. Input material: peripheral blood. These receptors were collected from a woman younger than 35 with acute or convalescent COVID-19.

The chain uses TRBV7-9 and TRBJ2-5, with D uncertain. V gave up 2 bases and J gave up 2 bases, with 9 bases separating them. The CDR3 has 14 residues. Germline V gene sequence: CDR1 SEHNR, CDR2 FQNEAQ (reference sequence). The CDR3 spells CASSLFPSQETQYF. The CDR3 nucleotides are TGTGCCAGCAGCTTATTTCCGTCTCAAGAGACCCAGTACTTC.

This CDR3 reads CASSIVLGRYGDTEAFF. The CDR3, as DNA: TGTGCCAGTAGTATAGTCCTCGGCAGATACGGGGACACTGAAGCTTTCTTT. The chain couples TRBV19 to TRBJ1-1; no firm D call. The length of the CDR3 is 17 residues. Trimming stripped 1 base from V and 3 bases from J, with 18 bases between. CDR1 is LNHDA, CDR2 SQIVND, per germline (reference sequence).

The chain joins TRBV2 to TRBJ2-4, with 9 bases matching TRBD1. This CDR3 spans 14 amino acids. After removal of 11 bases from V and 7 bases from J, the junction contained 12 bases not matched to a gene. Germline V lookup: CDR1 SNHLY, CDR2 FYNNEI. The CDR3 DNA is TGTGCCTCAATACAGGGGGCTTCCGGGAACATTCAGTACTTC. The encoded protein is CASIQGASGNIQYF.

The V gene is TRBV7-9, the J gene TRBJ1-4; 10 bases line up with TRBD1. Germline loops: CDR1 SEHNR, CDR2 FQNEAQ (reference sequence). The V and J ends lost 5 bases and 7 bases, in that order; junction bases with no gene match: 4. The CDR3 is 14 residues long. This chain's CDR3 is CASSRTGGGEKLFF. The CDR3 DNA is TGTGCCAGCAGCCGGACAGGGGGTGGTGAAAAACTGTTTTTT.

The rearrangement links TRBV5-1 to TRBJ2-1; 9 bases map to TRBD2. With V trimmed by 5 bases and J by 4 bases, 7 bases remained unmatched. The CDR3 is made up of 15 amino acids. Germline assignment: CDR1 SGHRS and CDR2 YFSETQ. CDR3 region: CASRMATSGYNEQFF. Here the CDR3 DNA reads TGCGCCAGCAGGATGGCGACTAGCGGTTACAATGAGCAGTTCTTC.

This clone came up many times. The rearrangement links TRBV7-3 to TRBJ2-2; D gene uncertain. Germline V gene lookup returns CDR1 SGHTA and CDR2 FQGTGA. Trimming shortened V by 2 bases and J by 2 bases, and 6 bases separated the two germline ends. The CDR3 length is 14 residues. The CDR3, as DNA: TGTGCCAGCAGCTTAGACACTAACACCGGGGAGCTGTTTTTT. It yields the protein CASSLDTNTGELFF.

The rearrangement links TRBV15 to TRBJ1-2; 7 bases map to TRBD1. Germline trimming cut 1 base from V and 6 bases from J; bases unmatched to any gene: 14. This CDR3 has 17 residues. The germline CDR1 and CDR2 sequences are LNHNV and YYDKDF (reference sequence). CDR3 amino acids: CATSRGPGGGGFDGYTF. The CDR3 DNA follows: TGTGCCACCAGCAGAGGTCCAGGGGGAGGAGGGTTCGATGGCTACACCTTC. Looking up the rest from reference TRBV15 and TRBJ1-2 gives the full variable domain: DAMVIQNPRYQVTQFGKPVTLSCSQTLNHNVMYWYQQKSSQAPKLLFHYYDKDFNNEADTPDNFQSRRPNTSFCFLDIRSPGLGDTAMYLCATSRGPGGGGFDGYTFGSGTRLTVV.

The chain combines TRBV11-2 with TRBJ1-1, with D possibly matching TRBD1 (5 bases). Germline CDR1 SGHAT, CDR2 FQNNGV. The CDR3 loop spans 17 amino acids. V dropped 0 bases and J dropped 0 bases, with 14 bases sitting between them. CDR3 loop: CASSLEGLGAMNTEAFF. DNA for the CDR3: TGTGCCAGCAGCTTAGAAGGGTTAGGGGCTATGAACACTGAAGCTTTCTTT. Combining the CDR3 with reference TRBV11-2 and TRBJ1-1 gives the whole variable domain EAGVAQSPRYKIIEKRQSVAFWCNPISGHATLYWYQQILGQGPKLLIQFQNNGVVDDSQLPKDRFSAERLKGVDSTLKIQPAKLEDSAVYLCASSLEGLGAMNTEAFFGQGTRLTVV.